This T cell receptor beta chain originates from a study of T cell repertoires in cytomegalovirus infection. Overall study context: Public TCR beta signatures indicated both CMV infection and matching HLA type.

Germline V gene data show CDR1 as SGHNT and CDR2 as YENEEA. The V gene lost 7 bases and the J gene lost 1 base, with 19 bases spanning the gap. The CDR3 has 16 residues. Study observations and caveats: HLA-C-restricted CMV-specific TCR beta clonotypes prevailed in the ex vivo response. The study identified carriers of CMV plus the relevant HLA from cumulative public TCR beta family frequency.

MiXCR, run by TCRdb on the reads, gives a single entry per CDR3 protein. Here the sample spans around 490,000 distinct CDR3 sequences, around 27% being singletons. This clonotype was observed a handful of times. What it binds is not known. The clonotype comes from a human donor in good health (CMV status not recorded). Some clones in this sample may be carry-over from other donors' samples. Sequencing was carried out using PBMCs. This chain uses TRBV11-3 with TRBJ1-1, with D perhaps TRBD1 (6 bases). CDR3 in amino acids: CASKNRAGTGNTEAFF. The CDR3 DNA reads TGTGCCAGCAAGAACAGGGCCGGGACCGGGAACACTGAAGCTTTCTTT.